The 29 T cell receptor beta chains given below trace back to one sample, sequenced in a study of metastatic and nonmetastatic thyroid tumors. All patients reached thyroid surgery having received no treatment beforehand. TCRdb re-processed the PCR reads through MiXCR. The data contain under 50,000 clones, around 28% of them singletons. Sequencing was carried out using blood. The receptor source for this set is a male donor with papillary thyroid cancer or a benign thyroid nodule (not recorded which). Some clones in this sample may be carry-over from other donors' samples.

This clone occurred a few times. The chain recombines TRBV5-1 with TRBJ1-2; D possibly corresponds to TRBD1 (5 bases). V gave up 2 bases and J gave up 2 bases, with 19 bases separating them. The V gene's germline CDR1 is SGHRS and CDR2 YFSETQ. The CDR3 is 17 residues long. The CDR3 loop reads CASSFGTAFGGNYGYTF. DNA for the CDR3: TGCGCCAGCAGCTTTGGGACTGCTTTTGGGGGGAACTATGGCTACACCTTC.

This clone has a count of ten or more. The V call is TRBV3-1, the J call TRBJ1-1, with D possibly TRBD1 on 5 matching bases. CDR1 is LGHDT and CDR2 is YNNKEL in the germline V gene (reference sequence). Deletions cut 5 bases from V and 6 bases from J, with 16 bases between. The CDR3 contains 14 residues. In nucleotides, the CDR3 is TGTGCCAGCAGCTTTGGGACGTCTTCCTCTGAAGCTTTCTTT. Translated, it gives CASSFGTSSSEAFF.

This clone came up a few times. The CDR3: CASSHGLDGANVLTF. DNA for the CDR3: TGTGCCAGTAGTCACGGACTGGATGGGGCCAACGTCCTGACTTTC. The chain joins TRBV19 to TRBJ2-6, with D possibly matching TRBD2 (5 bases). Germline lookup yields CDR1 LNHDA and CDR2 SQIVND (reference sequence). The CDR3 is made up of 15 amino acids. V was pared by 5 bases and J by 3 bases, with 11 bases between. The whole variable domain, remainder taken from reference TRBV19 and TRBJ2-6, is DGGITQSPKYLFRKEGQNVTLSCEQNLNHDAMYWYRQDPGQGLRLIYYSQIVNDFQKGDIAEGYSVSREKKESFPLTVTSAQKNPTAFYLCASSHGLDGANVLTFGAGSRLTVL.

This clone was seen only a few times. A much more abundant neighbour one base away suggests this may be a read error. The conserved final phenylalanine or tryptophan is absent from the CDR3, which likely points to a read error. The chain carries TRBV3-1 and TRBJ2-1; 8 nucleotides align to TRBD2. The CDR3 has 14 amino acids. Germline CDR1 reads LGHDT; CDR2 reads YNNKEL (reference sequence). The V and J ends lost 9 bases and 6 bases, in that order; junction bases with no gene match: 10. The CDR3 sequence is CASQAGLAGNEQFS. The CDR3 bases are TGTGCCAGTCAAGCTGGACTAGCCGGCAATGAGCAGTTCTCC.

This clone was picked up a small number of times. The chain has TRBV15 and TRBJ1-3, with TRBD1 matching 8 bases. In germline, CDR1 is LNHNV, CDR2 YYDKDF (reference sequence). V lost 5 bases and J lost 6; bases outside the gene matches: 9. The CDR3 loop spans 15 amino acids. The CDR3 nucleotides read TGTGCCACCAGCCCCATGGACAGGGAGTTAAACACCATATATTTT. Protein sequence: CATSPMDRELNTIYF.

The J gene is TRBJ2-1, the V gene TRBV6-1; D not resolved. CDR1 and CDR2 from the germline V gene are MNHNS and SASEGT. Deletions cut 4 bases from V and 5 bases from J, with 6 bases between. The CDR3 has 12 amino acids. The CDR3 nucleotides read TGTGCCAGCAGTGCAGAGAACAATGAGCAGTTCTTC. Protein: CASSAENNEQFF.

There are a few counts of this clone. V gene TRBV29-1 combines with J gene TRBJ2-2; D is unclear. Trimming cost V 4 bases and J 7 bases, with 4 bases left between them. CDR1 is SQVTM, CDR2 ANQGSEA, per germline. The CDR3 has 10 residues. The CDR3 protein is CSVVHGELFF. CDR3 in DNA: TGCAGCGTTGTCCACGGGGAGCTGTTTTTT.

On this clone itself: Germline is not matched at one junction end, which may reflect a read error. CDR3 in DNA: TGCGCCAGCTCACCTTCGGGTTCCTACGAGCAGTACTTC. It translates to CASSPSGSYEQYF. The chain carries TRBV18 and TRBJ2-7; D gene uncertain. Germline V gene sequence: CDR1 KGHSH, CDR2 LQKENI. The CDR3 sequence is 13 residues long. The whole variable domain, filled in from reference TRBV18 and TRBJ2-7, reads NAGVMQNPRHLVRRRGQEARLRCSPMKGHSHVYWYRQLPEEGLKFMVYLQKENIIDESGMPKERFSAEFPKEGPSILRIQQVVRGDSAAYFCASSPSGSYEQYFGPGTRLTVT.

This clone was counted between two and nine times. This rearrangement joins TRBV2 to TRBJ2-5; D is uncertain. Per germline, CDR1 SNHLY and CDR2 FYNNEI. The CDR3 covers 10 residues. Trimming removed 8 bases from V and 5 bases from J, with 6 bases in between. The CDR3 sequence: CASAEETQYF. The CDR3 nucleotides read TGTGCCAGCGCCGAGGAGACCCAGTACTTC.

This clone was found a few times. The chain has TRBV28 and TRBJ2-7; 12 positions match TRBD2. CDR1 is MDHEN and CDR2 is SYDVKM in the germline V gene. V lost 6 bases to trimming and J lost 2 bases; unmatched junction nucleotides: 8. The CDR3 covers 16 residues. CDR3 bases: TGTGCCAGCAGATCTACTAGCGGGAGGCCCACCTACGAGCAGTACTTC. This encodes CASRSTSGRPTYEQYF.

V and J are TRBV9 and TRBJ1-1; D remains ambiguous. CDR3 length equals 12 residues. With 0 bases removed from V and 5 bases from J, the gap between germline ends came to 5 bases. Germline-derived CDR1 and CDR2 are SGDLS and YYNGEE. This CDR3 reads CASSVGGTEAFF. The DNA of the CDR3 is TGTGCCAGCAGCGTAGGGGGAACTGAAGCTTTCTTT.

The CDR3 coding sequence is TGCGCCAGCAGTATTGAGGGGTGGTACTACGAGCAGTACTTC. Translation gives CASSIEGWYYEQYF. The chain has TRBV10-2 and TRBJ2-7, with D tentatively TRBD1 or TRBD2 (5 bases each). V lost 5 bases and J 3 bases, leaving 14 bases between the germline ends. CDR3 length: 14 residues. Germline CDR1 and CDR2: WSHSY and SAAADI.

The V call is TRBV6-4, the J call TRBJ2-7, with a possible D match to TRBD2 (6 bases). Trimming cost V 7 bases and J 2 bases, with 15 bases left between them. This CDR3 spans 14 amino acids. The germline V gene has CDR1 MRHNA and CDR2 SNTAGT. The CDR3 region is CASNQLAGTYEQYF. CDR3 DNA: TGTGCCAGCAACCAACTAGCCGGAACCTACGAGCAGTACTTC.

Written as DNA, the CDR3 is TGTGCCAGTAGTTGGGGACTCTCCTACGAGCAGTACTTC. As protein: CASSWGLSYEQYF. V gene TRBV19 combines with J gene TRBJ2-7; possibly TRBD2 for D (6 bases). The CDR3 is made up of 13 amino acids. V was cut by 5 bases and J by 0 bases, with 8 bases left in between. Per the germline V gene, CDR1 is LNHDA and CDR2 is SQIVND (reference sequence).

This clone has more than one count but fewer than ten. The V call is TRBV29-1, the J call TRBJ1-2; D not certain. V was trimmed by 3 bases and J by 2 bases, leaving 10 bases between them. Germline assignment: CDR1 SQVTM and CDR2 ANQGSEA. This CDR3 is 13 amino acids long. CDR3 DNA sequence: TGCAGCGTTGACTTGGGATCCAACTATGGCTACACCTTC. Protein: CSVDLGSNYGYTF.

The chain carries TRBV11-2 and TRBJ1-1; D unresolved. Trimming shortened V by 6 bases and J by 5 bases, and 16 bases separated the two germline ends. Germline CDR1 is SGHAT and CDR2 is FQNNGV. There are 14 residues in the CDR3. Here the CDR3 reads CASRPHTERTEAFF. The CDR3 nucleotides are TGTGCCAGCAGACCACACACAGAGAGGACTGAAGCTTTCTTT.

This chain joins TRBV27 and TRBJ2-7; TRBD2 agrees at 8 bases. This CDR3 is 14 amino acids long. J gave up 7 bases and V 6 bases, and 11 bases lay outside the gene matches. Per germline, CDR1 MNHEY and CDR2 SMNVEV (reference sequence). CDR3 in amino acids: CASRDSAGGWEQYF. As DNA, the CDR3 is TGTGCCAGCAGGGACTCCGCGGGAGGATGGGAGCAGTACTTC.

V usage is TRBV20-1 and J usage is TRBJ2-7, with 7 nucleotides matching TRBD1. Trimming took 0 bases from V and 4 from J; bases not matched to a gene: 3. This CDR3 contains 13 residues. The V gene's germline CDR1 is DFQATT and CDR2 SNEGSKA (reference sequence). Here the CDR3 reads CSARDHRGYEQYF. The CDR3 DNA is TGCAGTGCTAGAGATCACAGGGGTTACGAGCAGTACTTC.

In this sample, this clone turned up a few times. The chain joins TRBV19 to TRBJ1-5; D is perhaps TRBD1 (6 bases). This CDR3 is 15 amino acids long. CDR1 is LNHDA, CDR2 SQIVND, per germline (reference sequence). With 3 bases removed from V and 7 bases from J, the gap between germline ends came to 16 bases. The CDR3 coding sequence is TGTGCCAGTAGTATTGGGGGCGCGGCTAAGCAGCCCCAGCATTTT. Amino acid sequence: CASSIGGAAKQPQHF. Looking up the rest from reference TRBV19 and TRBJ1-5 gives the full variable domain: DGGITQSPKYLFRKEGQNVTLSCEQNLNHDAMYWYRQDPGQGLRLIYYSQIVNDFQKGDIAEGYSVSREKKESFPLTVTSAQKNPTAFYLCASSIGGAAKQPQHFGDGTRLSIL.

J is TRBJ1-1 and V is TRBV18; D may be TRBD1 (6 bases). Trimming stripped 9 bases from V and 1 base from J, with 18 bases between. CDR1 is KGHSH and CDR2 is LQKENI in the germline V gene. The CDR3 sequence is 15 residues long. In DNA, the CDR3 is TGTGCCAGTTCCGCGGGGCAGGGGAGGAACACTGAAGCTTTCTTT. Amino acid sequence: CASSAGQGRNTEAFF.

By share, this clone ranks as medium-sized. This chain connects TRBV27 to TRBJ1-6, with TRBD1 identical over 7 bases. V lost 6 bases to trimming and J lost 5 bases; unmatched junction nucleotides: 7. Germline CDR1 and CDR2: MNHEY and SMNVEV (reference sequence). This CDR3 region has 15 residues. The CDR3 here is CASRPVQGNNSPLHF. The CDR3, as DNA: TGTGCCAGCAGACCGGTACAGGGGAATAATTCACCCCTCCACTTT.

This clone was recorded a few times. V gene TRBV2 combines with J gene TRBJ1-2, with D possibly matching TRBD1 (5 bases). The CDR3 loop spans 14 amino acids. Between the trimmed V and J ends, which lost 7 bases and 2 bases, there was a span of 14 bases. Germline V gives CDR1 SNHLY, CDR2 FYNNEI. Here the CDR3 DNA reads TGTGCCAGCAACATTCAGAGGGGAAACTATGGCTACACCTTC. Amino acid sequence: CASNIQRGNYGYTF.

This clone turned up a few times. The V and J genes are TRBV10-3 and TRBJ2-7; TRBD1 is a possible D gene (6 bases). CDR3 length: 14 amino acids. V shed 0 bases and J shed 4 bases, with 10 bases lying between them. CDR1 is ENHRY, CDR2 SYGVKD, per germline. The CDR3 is CAISESGTLYEQYF. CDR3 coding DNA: TGTGCCATCAGTGAGTCCGGGACACTATACGAGCAGTACTTC.

CDR3: CATSKDRPNSPLHF. The CDR3 DNA reads as TGTGCCACCAGCAAAGACAGACCTAATTCACCCCTCCACTTT. The gene calls are TRBV15 and TRBJ1-6, with D maybe TRBD1 (5 bases). Germline CDR1 and CDR2: LNHNV and YYDKDF (reference sequence). With 4 bases removed from V and 6 bases from J, the gap between germline ends came to 10 bases. CDR3 size: 14 residues. Based on the CDR3 plus reference TRBV15 and TRBJ1-6, the full variable domain is DAMVIQNPRYQVTQFGKPVTLSCSQTLNHNVMYWYQQKSSQAPKLLFHYYDKDFNNEADTPDNFQSRRPNTSFCFLDIRSPGLGDTAMYLCATSKDRPNSPLHFGNGTRLTVT.

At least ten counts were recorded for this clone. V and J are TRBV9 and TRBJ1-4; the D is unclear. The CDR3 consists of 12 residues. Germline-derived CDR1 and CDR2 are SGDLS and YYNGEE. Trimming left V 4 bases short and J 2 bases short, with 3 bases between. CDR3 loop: CASSSTNEKLFF. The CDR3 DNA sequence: TGTGCCAGCAGCTCGACTAATGAAAAACTGTTTTTT.

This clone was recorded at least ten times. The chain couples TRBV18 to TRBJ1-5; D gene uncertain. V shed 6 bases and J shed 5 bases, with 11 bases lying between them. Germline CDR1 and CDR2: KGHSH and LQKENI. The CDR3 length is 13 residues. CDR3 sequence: CASSPGEDQPQHF. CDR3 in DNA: TGTGCCAGCTCGCCCGGAGAGGATCAGCCCCAGCATTTT.

CDR3 loop: CASSPGTLWGYTF. CDR3 nucleotides: TGTGCCAGCAGCCCCGGGACACTGTGGGGCTACACCTTC. This chain uses TRBV11-3 with TRBJ1-2; a weak D match, TRBD1 (6 bases). V gave up 5 bases and J gave up 8 bases, with 15 bases separating them. Looked up from germline, CDR1 is SGHNT and CDR2 is YENEEA. This CDR3 is built from 13 residues.

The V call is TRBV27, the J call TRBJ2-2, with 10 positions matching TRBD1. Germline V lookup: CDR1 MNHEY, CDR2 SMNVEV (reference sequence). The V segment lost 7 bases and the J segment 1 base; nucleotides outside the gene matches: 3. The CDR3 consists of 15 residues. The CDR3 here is CASKRTGGNTGELFF. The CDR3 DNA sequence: TGTGCCAGCAAAAGGACAGGGGGGAACACCGGGGAGCTGTTTTTT.

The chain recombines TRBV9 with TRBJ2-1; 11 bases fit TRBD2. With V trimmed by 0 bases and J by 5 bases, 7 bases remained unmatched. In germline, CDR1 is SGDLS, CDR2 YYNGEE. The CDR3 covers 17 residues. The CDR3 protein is CASSVDTSGRGNNEQFF. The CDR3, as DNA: TGTGCCAGCAGCGTAGATACTAGCGGGAGAGGGAACAATGAGCAGTTCTTC.